Described below is a single T cell receptor beta chain sequence and its context. What it binds is unknown. Time point here: week 5, during vaccination. Doses consisted of 300 ug of mutant IDH1 20-mer peptide each, paired with topical imiquimod. The data were produced by immunoSEQ multiplex PCR, yet TCRdb's version contains in-frame clones alone and is incomplete. This table has 53,000 or so clones, just under 80% appearing once. This sample was taken from a study of a mutant IDH1 vaccine in newly diagnosed glioma. With 4 bases clipped from V and 1 base from J, the junction kept 5 bases outside the gene matches. Per germline, CDR1 SGHKS and CDR2 YYEKEE (reference sequence). The CDR3 length is 14 residues.

Sequenced here: PBMCs, sampled from a glioma patient whose treatment included an IDH1 peptide vaccine. The TCR comes from a man aged 50 to 59 with glioma. The gene calls are TRBV5-5 and TRBJ2-7; 7 nucleotides line up with TRBD1. The CDR3 DNA follows: TGTGCCAGCAGCCTCCGGGACAGTTCCTACGAGCAGTACTTC. It translates to CASSLRDSSYEQYF.